The TCR beta chain under discussion was sequenced for a study of T cell repertoires in cytomegalovirus infection. Study-level points and caveats: Carriage of CMV together with the relevant HLA was identifiable through cumulative public TCR beta family frequency. Dominating the ex vivo response were TCR beta clonotypes that were CMV-specific and HLA-C-restricted.

TCRdb itself ran the reads through MiXCR, one entry per CDR3 protein. The sample includes more than 250,000 distinct CDR3 sequences, around 25% of them seen just once. As to this clonotype: Its matching antigen is unknown.

CDR1 is LNHDA and CDR2 is SQIVND in the germline V gene (reference sequence). Trimming cost V 6 bases and J 4 bases, with 14 bases left between them. The CDR3 is made up of 14 amino acids. This receptor was taken from a human donor in good health (CMV status not recorded). Some clones in this sample may be carry-over from other donors' samples. This specimen was cultured PBMCs, taken from culture after CMV antigen stimulation. The rearrangement uses TRBV19 and TRBJ2-3; no clear D. CDR3 DNA: TGTGCCAGTAGCCCTAGACTCTCCCCAGATACGCAGTATTTT. Amino acid sequence: CASSPRLSPDTQYF. Using reference TRBV19 and TRBJ2-3 for the parts outside the CDR3, the full variable domain is DGGITQSPKYLFRKEGQNVTLSCEQNLNHDAMYWYRQDPGQGLRLIYYSQIVNDFQKGDIAEGYSVSREKKESFPLTVTSAQKNPTAFYLCASSPRLSPDTQYFGPGTRLTVL.